These 8 T cell receptor beta chains came from one sample sequenced in a study of blood T cell repertoires in COVID-19. This table comes from immunoSEQ multiplex PCR, and its TCRdb copy is limited to in-frame clones, with some not included. The data show 200,000 or so clones, more than 80% seen once. Sequenced: PBMCs or T cells enriched from blood (not recorded which). The receptors stem from a middle-aged woman with acute COVID-19.

The chain carries TRBV7-8 and TRBJ1-6; the match to TRBD1 covers 7 bases. There are 14 residues in the CDR3. V lost 6 bases, J lost 7 bases, and 6 bases stayed unmatched. The germline V gene has CDR1 SGHVS and CDR2 FQNEAQ. The CDR3 nucleotides are TGTGCCAGCAGAAACAGGGGTCGGAATTCACCCCTCCACTTT. Its protein product is CASRNRGRNSPLHF.

The chain joins TRBV27 to TRBJ2-3; D ambiguous. The germline V gene encodes CDR1 MNHEY and CDR2 SMNVEV (reference sequence). V was cut by 5 bases and J by 0 bases, with 6 bases left in between. The CDR3 loop spans 13 amino acids. The DNA for the CDR3 is TGTGCCAGCAGTGTCACTAGCACAGATACGCAGTATTTT. It codes for CASSVTSTDTQYF.

This clone was found a few times. The rearrangement links TRBV29-1 to TRBJ1-2; D is unresolved. CDR3 length equals 10 residues. Trimming pared 5 bases from V and 4 bases from J, leaving 5 bases between. Germline CDR1 reads SQVTM; CDR2 reads ANQGSEA. The CDR3 spells CSVYGYGYTF. CDR3 bases: TGCAGCGTTTACGGCTATGGCTACACCTTC.

In its sample, this clone was seen a few times. The chain has TRBV6-5 and TRBJ1-2; 11 bases line up with TRBD1. Trimming at V came to 6 bases and at J to 4 bases, leaving 7 bases not matched to a gene. Germline CDR1 is MNHEY and CDR2 is SVGAGI. The CDR3 consists of 15 residues. This CDR3 is CASRAGQGAGYGYTF. The CDR3 coding sequence is TGTGCCAGCAGGGCTGGACAGGGGGCAGGCTATGGCTACACCTTC.

The rearrangement links TRBV29-1 to TRBJ2-2; D is possibly TRBD1 (6 bases). This CDR3 has 13 amino acids. Trimming removed 7 bases at V and 0 bases at J, with 9 bases between. Germline V gene sequence: CDR1 SQVTM, CDR2 ANQGSEA. DNA of the CDR3: TGCAGCGCCGGACAGACGAACACCGGGGAGCTGTTTTTT. Translation gives CSAGQTNTGELFF.

J is TRBJ1-1 and V is TRBV2; D gene unclear. Germline V gene data show CDR1 as SNHLY and CDR2 as FYNNEI. Deletions cut 3 bases from V and 10 bases from J, with 9 bases between. This CDR3 region has 11 residues. The DNA of the CDR3 is TGTGCCAGCAGTGATACCGGTTCAGCTTTCTTT. It encodes CASSDTGSAFF. The variable domain in full, with the rest retrieved from reference TRBV2 and TRBJ1-1, is EPEVTQTPSHQVTQMGQEVILRCVPISNHLYFYWYRQILGQKVEFLVSFYNNEISEKSEIFDDQFSVERPDGSNFTLKIRSTKLEDSAMYFCASSDTGSAFFGQGTRLTVV.

This chain connects TRBV6-5 to TRBJ2-5; D may be TRBD1 (6 bases). V was shortened by 0 bases and J by 3 bases, with 14 bases between the two germline ends. Per germline, CDR1 MNHEY and CDR2 SVGAGI. The length of the CDR3 is 16 residues. This chain's CDR3 is CASSYSYWDNKETQYF. The CDR3 bases are TGTGCCAGCAGTTACTCATACTGGGACAATAAAGAGACCCAGTACTTC.

V gene TRBV2 combines with J gene TRBJ1-4, with 11 positions matching TRBD1. The CDR3 has 14 residues. The germline V gene has CDR1 SNHLY and CDR2 FYNNEI. V shed 7 bases, J shed 10 bases, and the junction held 8 bases outside the gene matches. In nucleotides, the CDR3 is TGTGCCAGCACCCCGGGACAGGGGGAGGGAAAACTGTTTTTT. This gives the protein CASTPGQGEGKLFF. The variable domain in full, with the rest retrieved from reference TRBV2 and TRBJ1-4, is EPEVTQTPSHQVTQMGQEVILRCVPISNHLYFYWYRQILGQKVEFLVSFYNNEISEKSEIFDDQFSVERPDGSNFTLKIRSTKLEDSAMYFCASTPGQGEGKLFFGSGTQLSVL.